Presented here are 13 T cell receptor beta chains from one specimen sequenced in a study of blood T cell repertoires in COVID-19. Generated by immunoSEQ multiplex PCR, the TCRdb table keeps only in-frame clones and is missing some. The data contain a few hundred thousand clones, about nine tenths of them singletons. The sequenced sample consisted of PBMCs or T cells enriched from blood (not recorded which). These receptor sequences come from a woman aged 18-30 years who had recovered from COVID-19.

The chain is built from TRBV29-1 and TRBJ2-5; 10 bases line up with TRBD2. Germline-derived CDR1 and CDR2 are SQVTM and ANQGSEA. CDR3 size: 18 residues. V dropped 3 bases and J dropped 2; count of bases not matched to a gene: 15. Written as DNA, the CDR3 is TGCAGCGTTGAGTTCCTAGCGGGAGTGGGGGTTTGGCAAGAGACCCAGTACTTC. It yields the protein CSVEFLAGVGVWQETQYF.

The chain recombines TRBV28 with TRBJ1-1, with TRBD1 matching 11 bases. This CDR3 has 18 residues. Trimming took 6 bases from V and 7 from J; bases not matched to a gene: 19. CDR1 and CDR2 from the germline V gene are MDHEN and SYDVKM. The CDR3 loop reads CASSPRVRDRGFVGEAFF. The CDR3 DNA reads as TGTGCCAGCAGCCCCCGGGTACGGGACAGGGGGTTTGTCGGTGAAGCTTTCTTT.

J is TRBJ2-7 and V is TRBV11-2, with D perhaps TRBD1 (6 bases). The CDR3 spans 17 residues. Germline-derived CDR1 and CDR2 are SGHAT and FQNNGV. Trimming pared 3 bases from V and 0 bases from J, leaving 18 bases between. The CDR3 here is CASSFLEGQGSSYEQYF. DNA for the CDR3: TGTGCCAGCAGCTTTCTCGAAGGGCAGGGGAGCTCCTACGAGCAGTACTTC.

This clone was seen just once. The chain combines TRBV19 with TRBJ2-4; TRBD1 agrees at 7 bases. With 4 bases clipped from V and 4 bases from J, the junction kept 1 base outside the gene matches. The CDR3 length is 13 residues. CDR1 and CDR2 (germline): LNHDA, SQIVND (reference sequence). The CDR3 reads CASSSRGKNIQYF. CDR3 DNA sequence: TGTGCCAGTAGTAGCAGGGGGAAAAACATTCAGTACTTC.

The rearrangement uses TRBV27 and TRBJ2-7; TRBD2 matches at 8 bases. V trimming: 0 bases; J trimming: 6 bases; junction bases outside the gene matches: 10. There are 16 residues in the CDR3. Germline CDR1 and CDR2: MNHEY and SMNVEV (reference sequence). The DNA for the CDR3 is TGTGCCAGCAGTTTATCGCGGGGGGCGAGAGCCCTCGAGCAGTACTTC. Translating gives CASSLSRGARALEQYF.

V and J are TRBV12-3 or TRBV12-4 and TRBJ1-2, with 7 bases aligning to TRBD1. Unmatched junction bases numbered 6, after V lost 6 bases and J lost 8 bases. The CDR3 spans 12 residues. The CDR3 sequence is CASRAGQTGYTF. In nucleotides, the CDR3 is TGTGCCAGCAGGGCGGGACAGACGGGCTACACCTTC.

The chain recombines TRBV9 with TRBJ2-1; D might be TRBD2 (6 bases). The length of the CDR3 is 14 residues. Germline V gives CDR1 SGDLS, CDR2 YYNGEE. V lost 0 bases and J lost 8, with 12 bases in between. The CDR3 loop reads CASSVGLVRDEQFF. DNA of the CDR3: TGTGCCAGCAGCGTAGGACTAGTGCGCGATGAGCAGTTCTTC.

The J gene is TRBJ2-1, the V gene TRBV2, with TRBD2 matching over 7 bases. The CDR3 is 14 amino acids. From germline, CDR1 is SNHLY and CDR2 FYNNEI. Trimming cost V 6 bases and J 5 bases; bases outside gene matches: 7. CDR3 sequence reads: CASRTSGANNEQFF. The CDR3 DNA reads TGTGCCAGCAGGACGAGCGGGGCTAACAATGAGCAGTTCTTC.

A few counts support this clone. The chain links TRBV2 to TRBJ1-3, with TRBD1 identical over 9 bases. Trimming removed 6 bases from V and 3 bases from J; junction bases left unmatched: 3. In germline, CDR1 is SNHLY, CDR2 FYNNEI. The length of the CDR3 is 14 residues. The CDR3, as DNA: TGTGCCAGCAGCCGGGACAGGGTTGGAAACACCATATATTTT. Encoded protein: CASSRDRVGNTIYF.

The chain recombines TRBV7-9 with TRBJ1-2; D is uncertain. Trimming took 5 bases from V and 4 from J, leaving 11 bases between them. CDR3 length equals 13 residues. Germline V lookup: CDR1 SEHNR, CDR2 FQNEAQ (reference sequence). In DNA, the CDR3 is TGTGCCAGCAGCGGCGGAGTTGGCTATGGCTACACCTTC. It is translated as CASSGGVGYGYTF.

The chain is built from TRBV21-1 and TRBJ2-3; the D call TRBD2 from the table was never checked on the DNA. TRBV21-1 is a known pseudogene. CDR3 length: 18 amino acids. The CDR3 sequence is CASSKGALAGVRTDTQYF. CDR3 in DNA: TGTGCCAGCAGCAAAGGGGCCCTAGCGGGAGTGCGCACAGATACGCAGTATTTT.

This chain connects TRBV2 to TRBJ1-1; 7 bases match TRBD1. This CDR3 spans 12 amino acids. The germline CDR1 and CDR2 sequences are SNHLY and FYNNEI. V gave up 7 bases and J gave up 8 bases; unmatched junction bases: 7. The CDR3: CASTLGQREAFF. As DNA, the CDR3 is TGTGCCAGCACCCTGGGACAGAGGGAAGCTTTCTTT.

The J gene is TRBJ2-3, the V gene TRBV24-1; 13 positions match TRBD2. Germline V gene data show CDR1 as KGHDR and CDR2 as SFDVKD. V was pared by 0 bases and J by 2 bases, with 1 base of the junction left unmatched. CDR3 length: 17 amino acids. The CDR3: CATSDLGTSGNTDTQYF. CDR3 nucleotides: TGTGCCACCAGTGATTTGGGGACTAGCGGGAACACAGATACGCAGTATTTT.